The next 18 T cell receptor beta chains were all read from a single sample in a study of blood T cell repertoires in COVID-19 (dated by TCRdb to about 2020). Receptor amplification or capture employed the immunoSEQ multiplex PCR assay. TCRdb obtained this table from immuneACCESS and retained in-frame rearrangements with V and J assigned. These tables miss some clones; where compared with another copy, unresolved V genes account for less than half of the shortfall, and the remainder is unexplained. The table for this sample lists 200,000 or so clones; about 88% of them were counted only once. The ten top clones hold 5.5% to 7% of the sample. Sequenced material: peripheral blood. The receptors were gathered from a woman between 40 and 50 years old who had recovered from COVID-19.

The CDR3 protein is CASRGTGGSSYEQYF. The CDR3 DNA reads as TGTGCCAGCAGGGGGACAGGGGGTTCCTCCTACGAGCAGTACTTC. The V call is TRBV6-5, the J call TRBJ2-7; TRBD1 agrees at 11 bases. Germline values: CDR1 MNHEY, CDR2 SVGAGI. Trimming took 6 bases from V and 0 from J; bases not matched to a gene: 4. CDR3 length equals 15 residues.

The V and J genes are TRBV15 and TRBJ2-1; TRBD2 is a possible D gene (6 bases). V was cut by 1 base and J by 8 bases, with 9 bases left in between. Germline lookup yields CDR1 LNHNV and CDR2 YYDKDF (reference sequence). This CDR3 has 13 amino acids. CDR3 sequence: CATSRGTGDEQFF. CDR3 in DNA: TGTGCCACCAGCAGAGGGACGGGGGATGAGCAGTTCTTC.

This clone occurred a few times. The chain links TRBV6-2 or TRBV6-3 to TRBJ2-3; possible D gene TRBD2, 6 bases. Deletions cut 4 bases from V and 6 bases from J, with 17 bases between. The CDR3 is 15 amino acids. Germline loops: CDR1 MNHEY, CDR2 SVGEGT. Here the CDR3 reads CASSSTLRESDTQYF. CDR3 sequence (DNA): TGTGCCAGCAGTTCCACTCTTCGGGAGAGCGATACGCAGTATTTT.

The rearrangement uses TRBV5-1 and TRBJ1-6; 9 bases line up with TRBD1. With 4 bases clipped from V and 7 bases from J, the junction kept 6 bases outside the gene matches. The CDR3 sequence is 15 residues long. CDR1 SGHRS and CDR2 YFSETQ come from the germline V gene. In DNA form, the CDR3 reads TGCGCCAGCAGCGCGGGACAGGGTGGGAATTCACCCCTCCACTTT. This gives the protein CASSAGQGGNSPLHF.

The chain carries TRBV7-9 and TRBJ1-1; the match to TRBD1 covers 8 bases. This CDR3 has 14 residues. CDR1 and CDR2 (germline): SEHNR, FQNEAQ (reference sequence). With V trimmed by 5 bases and J by 11 bases, 13 bases remained unmatched. The CDR3 here is CASSPRTGQGGAFF. The CDR3 nucleotides read TGTGCCAGCAGCCCCCGAACTGGACAGGGAGGCGCTTTCTTT. The variable domain in full, completed from reference TRBV7-9 and TRBJ1-1, reads DTGVSQNPRHKITKRGQNVTFRCDPISEHNRLYWYRQTLGQGPEFLTYFQNEAQLEKSRLLSDRFSAERPKGSFSTLEIQRTEQGDSAMYLCASSPRTGQGGAFFGQGTRLTVV.

This rearrangement joins TRBV27 to TRBJ2-2; 7 bases line up with TRBD2. This CDR3 region has 15 residues. V lost 5 bases, J lost 2 bases, and 5 bases stayed unmatched. CDR1 and CDR2 (germline): MNHEY, SMNVEV (reference sequence). CDR3 sequence reads: CASSRLAVNTGELFF. The CDR3 DNA follows: TGTGCCAGCAGTCGGCTAGCGGTAAACACCGGGGAGCTGTTTTTT.

The chain is built from TRBV6-1 and TRBJ1-2; no clear D. Germline V gene sequence: CDR1 MNHNS, CDR2 SASEGT. The CDR3 length is 12 residues. Trimming removed 2 bases at V and 7 bases at J, with 8 bases between. This CDR3 reads CASSEREFGYTF. Written as DNA, the CDR3 is TGTGCCAGCAGTGAAAGGGAGTTTGGCTACACCTTC.

The chain couples TRBV6-4 to TRBJ1-5; 7 bases are shared with TRBD1. CDR1 is MRHNA and CDR2 is SNTAGT in the germline V gene. The length of the CDR3 is 18 residues. J was trimmed by 0 bases and V by 8 bases; bases with no gene match: 16. In DNA, the CDR3 is TGTGCCAGCGGGACCCACAGGGGTCCTCATTATAGCAATCAGCCCCAGCATTTT. Protein: CASGTHRGPHYSNQPQHF.

V gene TRBV20-1 combines with J gene TRBJ2-1, with D possibly matching TRBD1 (6 bases). The CDR3 runs 11 residues. Trimming pared 5 bases from V and 6 bases from J, leaving 8 bases between. Germline CDR1 DFQATT, CDR2 SNEGSKA (reference sequence). CDR3 sequence reads: CSARRGNEQFF. DNA of the CDR3: TGCAGTGCTCGCAGGGGCAATGAGCAGTTCTTC.

The chain has TRBV12-5 and TRBJ2-3; 7 bases line up with TRBD2. There are 15 residues in the CDR3. Germline CDR1 reads LGHNT; CDR2 reads FRNRAP. V gave up 8 bases and J gave up 1 base; unmatched junction bases: 9. The CDR3 protein is CASPSRAGGTDTQYF. In DNA form, the CDR3 reads TGTGCTAGTCCCTCTCGGGCGGGAGGCACAGATACGCAGTATTTT.

The chain recombines TRBV19 with TRBJ1-1; D unclear. Trimming removed 5 bases from V and 3 bases from J, with 4 bases in between. The CDR3 is made up of 11 amino acids. Germline loops: CDR1 LNHDA, CDR2 SQIVND (reference sequence). CDR3 in amino acids: CASSYYTEAFF. CDR3 nucleotide sequence: TGTGCCAGTAGTTATTACACTGAAGCTTTCTTT.

This clone was seen more than once but under ten times. The chain has TRBV19 and TRBJ2-1, with a tentative D call TRBD1 (6 bases). The germline CDR1 and CDR2 sequences are LNHDA and SQIVND (reference sequence). V lost 7 bases to trimming and J lost 4 bases, with 23 bases between them. This CDR3 has 17 amino acids. In DNA form, the CDR3 reads TGTGCCAGTACCCTTAAGGGGGAGCCGTCATTTTACAATGAGCAGTTCTTC. Amino acids: CASTLKGEPSFYNEQFF.

This clone was counted at least ten times. J is TRBJ2-1 and V is TRBV14; TRBD1 matches 9 bases. The germline CDR1 and CDR2 sequences are SGHDN and FVKESK. The trim removed 2 bases at V and 8 bases at J, leaving 16 bases unmatched. This CDR3 has 18 residues. The CDR3 sequence: CASSQFSGTGSINDEQFF. In nucleotides, the CDR3 is TGTGCCAGCAGCCAATTCTCCGGGACAGGGAGTATAAACGATGAGCAGTTCTTC.

The V and J genes are TRBV10-3 and TRBJ2-2, with D tentatively TRBD2 (6 bases). The CDR3 loop spans 17 amino acids. Trimming took 0 bases from V and 3 from J, leaving 14 bases between them. CDR1 is ENHRY and CDR2 is SYGVKD in the germline V gene. The CDR3 sequence is CAISESSWGDDTGELFF. As DNA, the CDR3 is TGTGCCATCAGTGAGTCTTCATGGGGGGACGACACCGGGGAGCTGTTTTTT.

This chain joins TRBV19 and TRBJ1-5; D may be TRBD1 (6 bases). Germline CDR1 reads LNHDA; CDR2 reads SQIVND (reference sequence). V was cut by 7 bases and J by 11 bases, with 12 bases left in between. CDR3 size: 11 residues. The CDR3 region has the DNA TGTGCCAGTACGGGGGGGCAGGCCCAGCATTTT. As protein: CASTGGQAQHF.

The J gene is TRBJ2-7, the V gene TRBV30; D uncertain. The CDR3 sequence is 11 residues long. Trimming cost V 5 bases and J 0 bases, with 5 bases left between them. CDR1 and CDR2 (germline): GTSNPN, SVGIG (reference sequence). The CDR3 bases are TGTGCCTGGGCTACCTCCTACGAGCAGTACTTC. Protein: CAWATSYEQYF.

The chain links TRBV5-5 to TRBJ2-5; D may be TRBD2 (6 bases). Germline loops: CDR1 SGHKS, CDR2 YYEKEE (reference sequence). This CDR3 has 15 residues. The ends were cut back, 1 base at V and 6 bases at J, with 16 bases in the middle. CDR3 sequence: CASSLTVGLMQTQYF. Written as DNA, the CDR3 is TGTGCCAGCAGCTTGACTGTGGGACTCATGCAGACCCAGTACTTC.

V is TRBV19 and J is TRBJ2-7, with 9 bases fitting TRBD1. Germline trimming cut 5 bases from V and 6 bases from J; bases unmatched to any gene: 14. Germline lookup yields CDR1 LNHDA and CDR2 SQIVND (reference sequence). CDR3 length equals 16 residues. CDR3 nucleotide sequence: TGTGCCAGTAGTTCTACAGGGGGCTCTCCACTTGTCGAGCAGTACTTC. The encoded protein is CASSSTGGSPLVEQYF. The full variable domain, with the rest looked up from reference TRBV19 and TRBJ2-7, is DGGITQSPKYLFRKEGQNVTLSCEQNLNHDAMYWYRQDPGQGLRLIYYSQIVNDFQKGDIAEGYSVSREKKESFPLTVTSAQKNPTAFYLCASSSTGGSPLVEQYFGPGTRLTVT.